The T cell receptor (beta chain) under discussion was sequenced for a study of blood T cells in healthy people across ages. This CDR3 contains 15 residues. J was trimmed by 2 bases and V by 6 bases; bases with no gene match: 7. Germline CDR1 and CDR2: SGHTA and FQGNSA. This clonotype was counted a few times. PCR was performed a second time for roughly 7 to 11 cycles using a sample-barcoded 5' primer and a J-beta primer mix. TCRdb reanalysed the 5' RACE reads using MiXCR and keeps one entry per CDR3 protein. The data contain 750,000 or so distinct CDR3 sequences, about 25% of them singletons. Separately, the same data were catalogued under a study of T cells of mothers and their children.

Sequencing was performed on blood. This chain links TRBV7-2 with TRBJ2-1, with 7 bases fitting TRBD2. This sequence originates from a boy between 10 and 17 years old in good health. DNA of the CDR3: TGTGCCAGCAGAGTAGCGGGCGAGACCTACAATGAGCAGTTCTTC. This gives the protein CASRVAGETYNEQFF.